This entry features one T cell receptor beta chain sequence. Its antigen is undetermined. The data originate from a study of shared clonotypes between healthy human individuals. General study points: Sample collection involved blood only; tissue repertoires are likely different.

Assay: immunoSEQ multiplex PCR; the TCRdb copy retains only in-frame clones and omits some. The sample has about 870,000 clones; over 90% are singletons. CD45RO-negative, CCR7-positively selected cells formed the naive CD8 fraction, excluding terminally differentiated effector memory CD45RA+ cells. Germline assignment: CDR1 SGHDN and CDR2 FVKESK. Between the trimmed V and J ends, which lost 1 base and 5 bases, there was a span of 14 bases. This CDR3 has 15 residues. Sequenced sample: naive CD8+ T cells sorted from blood. The origin of this receptor is a man aged 30-40 years in good health. This chain uses TRBV14 with TRBJ1-2; D call uncertain. CDR3 sequence (DNA): TGTGCCAGCAGCCAAGGCTCATCGGTTAGGTATGGCTACACCTTC. Its translation: CASSQGSSVRYGYTF. The full variable domain, with the rest looked up from reference TRBV14 and TRBJ1-2, is EAGVTQFPSHSVIEKGQTVTLRCDPISGHDNLYWYRRVMGKEIKFLLHFVKESKQDESGMPNNRFLAERTGGTYSTLKVQPAELEDSGVYFCASSQGSSVRYGYTFGSGTRLTVV.